Below, 17 T cell receptor beta chains from the same sample are listed, as sequenced in a study of T cell responses to AZD1222 COVID-19 vaccine. TCRdb's copy holds only in-frame clones and misses some; the assay was immunoSEQ multiplex PCR. The sample gives roughly 150,000 clones, roughly 90% of which show up once; about 4.4% is in the top ten. This specimen consisted of peripheral blood, obtained on day 0 of AZD1222 vaccination. Receptors originate from an adult in good health.

The chain combines TRBV28 with TRBJ2-2, with a weak D call TRBD2 (6 bases). CDR3 length: 20 residues. Trimming cost V 5 bases and J 4 bases, with 29 bases left between them. Germline assignment: CDR1 MDHEN and CDR2 SYDVKM. DNA for the CDR3: TGTGCCAGCAGTACATTCGGGCTGGGTAGGAGGGTTAAAGGCACCGGGGAGCTGTTTTTT. Translated: CASSTFGLGRRVKGTGELFF.

The gene calls are TRBV5-1 and TRBJ1-5; 7 bases map to TRBD1. The V and J ends lost 4 bases and 6 bases, in that order; junction bases with no gene match: 7. The CDR3 contains 14 residues. From germline, CDR1 is SGHRS and CDR2 YFSETQ. CDR3 loop: CASSRQGGAQPQHF. In nucleotides, the CDR3 is TGCGCCAGCAGCCGGCAGGGGGGCGCTCAGCCCCAGCATTTT.

This sequence joins TRBV19 and TRBJ2-7; 12 bases fit TRBD2. V gave up 4 bases and J gave up 4 bases; unmatched junction bases: 8. Germline V gives CDR1 LNHDA, CDR2 SQIVND (reference sequence). This CDR3 is 16 amino acids long. The CDR3 region has the DNA TGTGCCAGTAGTAACCCTGGACTAGCGGGGTTATACGAGCAGTACTTC. It codes for CASSNPGLAGLYEQYF. Using reference TRBV19 and TRBJ2-7 for the parts outside the CDR3, the full variable domain is DGGITQSPKYLFRKEGQNVTLSCEQNLNHDAMYWYRQDPGQGLRLIYYSQIVNDFQKGDIAEGYSVSREKKESFPLTVTSAQKNPTAFYLCASSNPGLAGLYEQYFGPGTRLTVT.

The gene calls are TRBV6-1 and TRBJ2-5, with D possibly matching TRBD1 (6 bases). The CDR3 has 15 residues. Germline assignment: CDR1 MNHNS and CDR2 SASEGT. V was shortened by 2 bases and J by 6 bases, with 16 bases between the two germline ends. The CDR3 DNA sequence: TGTGCCAGCAGTGAAACTAGGGGGATAGGAAAGACCCAGTACTTC. It is translated as CASSETRGIGKTQYF.

The V call is TRBV9, the J call TRBJ1-1; D ambiguous. The V end was cut by 4 bases, the J end by 2 bases, with 15 bases between. This CDR3 spans 15 amino acids. CDR1 and CDR2 from the germline V gene are SGDLS and YYNGEE. CDR3 sequence: CASSSSRALNTEAFF. CDR3 coding DNA: TGTGCCAGCAGCTCCTCCCGGGCCCTCAACACTGAAGCTTTCTTT.

This chain connects TRBV19 to TRBJ1-1, with D tentatively TRBD1 (6 bases). Germline CDR1 LNHDA, CDR2 SQIVND (reference sequence). CDR3 length equals 15 residues. V lost 5 bases and J 6 bases, leaving 19 bases between the germline ends. CDR3 sequence: CASSYQGRSVAEAFF. The CDR3 DNA reads TGTGCCAGTAGTTATCAGGGGCGAAGTGTGGCTGAAGCTTTCTTT.

J is TRBJ2-5 and V is TRBV6-6; no clear D. This CDR3 region has 11 residues. V lost 5 bases to trimming and J lost 7 bases, with 8 bases between them. Per germline, CDR1 MNHNY and CDR2 SVGAGI (reference sequence). The CDR3 DNA follows: TGTGCCAGCAGTCTGGTCGGGACCCAGTACTTC. Its translation: CASSLVGTQYF.

This clone occurred once. Relative to the germline gene, one junction end is altered; a read error may explain this. CDR3 region: CASSNSGTGRYF. In nucleotides, the CDR3 is TGTGCCAGCAGTAACTCCGGGACAGGGCGGTATTTT. The V and J genes are TRBV6-5 and TRBJ2-3, with 9 bases that match TRBD1. The germline gives CDR1 MNHEY, CDR2 SVGAGI. CDR3 size: 12 residues.

This clone was observed once. The chain links TRBV27 to TRBJ1-2; 8 bases fit TRBD1. The CDR3 is 15 amino acids. CDR1 is MNHEY and CDR2 is SMNVEV in the germline V gene (reference sequence). After removal of 6 bases from V and 3 bases from J, the junction contained 9 bases not matched to a gene. CDR3 region: CASSFRRGLDYGYTF. As DNA, the CDR3 is TGTGCCAGCAGCTTCCGCAGGGGGCTGGACTATGGCTACACCTTC.

The gene calls are TRBV5-1 and TRBJ1-6; 11 bases line up with TRBD1. With 1 base clipped from V and 0 bases from J, the junction kept 6 bases outside the gene matches. Looked up from germline, CDR1 is SGHRS and CDR2 is YFSETQ. This CDR3 is 19 amino acids long. DNA of the CDR3: TGCGCCAGCAGCTTGTTGGGACAGGGGGTGAGCTCCTATAATTCACCCCTCCACTTT. Its translation is CASSLLGQGVSSYNSPLHF.

This chain links TRBV2 with TRBJ1-1, with D possibly being TRBD1 (5 bases). Between the trimmed V and J ends, which lost 1 base and 3 bases, there was a span of 9 bases. Germline values: CDR1 SNHLY, CDR2 FYNNEI. This CDR3 contains 14 residues. CDR3 loop: CASSEDRWDTEAFF. The CDR3 DNA reads TGTGCCAGCAGTGAAGACAGGTGGGACACTGAAGCTTTCTTT.

The chain joins TRBV6-1 to TRBJ2-7; the D is unclear. CDR1 and CDR2 from the germline V gene are MNHNS and SASEGT. Trimming left V 0 bases short and J 6 bases short, with 12 bases between. This CDR3 region has 14 residues. Written as DNA, the CDR3 is TGTGCCAGCAGTGAAGCCCCCAAGTCCAGCGAGCAGTACTTC. Residues: CASSEAPKSSEQYF.

This clone is a singleton in its sample. The chain carries TRBV11-3 and TRBJ2-6; tentatively, D is TRBD2 (5 bases). The CDR3 is 16 amino acids. V dropped 2 bases and J dropped 2 bases, with 10 bases sitting between them. Germline V gives CDR1 SGHNT, CDR2 YENEEA. The CDR3 DNA is TGTGCCAGCAGCTTAAGTAGCGTTACTGGGGCCAACGTCCTGACTTTC. Amino acid sequence: CASSLSSVTGANVLTF. The full variable domain, its missing parts supplied by reference TRBV11-3 and TRBJ2-6, is EAGVVQSPRYKIIEKKQPVAFWCNPISGHNTLYWYLQNLGQGPELLIRYENEEAVDDSQLPKDRFSAERLKGVDSTLKIQPAELGDSAVYLCASSLSSVTGANVLTFGAGSRLTVL.

This clone came up once. The V and J genes are TRBV28 and TRBJ1-2, with TRBD1 as a possible D gene (5 bases). The CDR3 spans 15 residues. The ends were cut back, 7 bases at V and 0 bases at J, with 15 bases in the middle. Germline V gives CDR1 MDHEN, CDR2 SYDVKM. CDR3 region: CASTRGGLANYGYTF. CDR3 nucleotides: TGTGCCAGCACGAGGGGCGGATTAGCTAACTATGGCTACACCTTC.

The chain links TRBV2 to TRBJ2-3; TRBD2 matches at 13 bases. The V gene end was trimmed by 7 bases and the J gene end by 2 bases; junction bases not matched to a gene: 9. In germline, CDR1 is SNHLY, CDR2 FYNNEI. The CDR3 sequence is 17 residues long. CDR3 in DNA: TGTGCCAGCACCCGACTAGCGGGAGGCCCCCCCACAGATACGCAGTATTTT. Protein: CASTRLAGGPPTDTQYF. The complete variable domain, with remaining parts taken from reference TRBV2 and TRBJ2-3, reads EPEVTQTPSHQVTQMGQEVILRCVPISNHLYFYWYRQILGQKVEFLVSFYNNEISEKSEIFDDQFSVERPDGSNFTLKIRSTKLEDSAMYFCASTRLAGGPPTDTQYFGPGTRLTVL.

The V gene is TRBV18, the J gene TRBJ1-5; no definite D call. CDR1 KGHSH and CDR2 LQKENI come from the germline V gene. V was cut by 3 bases and J by 8 bases, with 20 bases left in between. This CDR3 comprises 16 residues. Here the CDR3 reads CASSPAGIVSAEPQHF. CDR3 DNA sequence: TGTGCCAGCTCACCGGCCGGCATAGTCTCGGCTGAGCCCCAGCATTTT.

This chain links TRBV4-1 with TRBJ2-7; 11 nucleotides line up with TRBD1. Germline lookup yields CDR1 MGHRA and CDR2 YSYEKL. Trimming at V came to 3 bases and at J to 6 bases, leaving 4 bases not matched to a gene. The CDR3 covers 14 residues. The CDR3 DNA sequence: TGCGCCAGCAGCCACCCCGGGACAGGGGGCGAGCAGTACTTC. Its protein product is CASSHPGTGGEQYF.